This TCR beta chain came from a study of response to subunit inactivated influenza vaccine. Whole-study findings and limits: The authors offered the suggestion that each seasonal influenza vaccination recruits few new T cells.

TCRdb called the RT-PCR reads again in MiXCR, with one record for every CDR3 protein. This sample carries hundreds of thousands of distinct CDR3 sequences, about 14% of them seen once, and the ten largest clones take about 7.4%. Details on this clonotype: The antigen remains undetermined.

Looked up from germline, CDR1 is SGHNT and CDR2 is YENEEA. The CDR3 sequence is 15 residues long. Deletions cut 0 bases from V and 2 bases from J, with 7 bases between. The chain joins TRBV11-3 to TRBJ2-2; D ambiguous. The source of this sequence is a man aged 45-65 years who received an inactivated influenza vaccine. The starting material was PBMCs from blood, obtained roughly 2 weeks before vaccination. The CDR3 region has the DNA TGTGCCAGCAGCTTAGAAGTGGCTAACACCGGGGAGCTGTTTTTT. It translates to CASSLEVANTGELFF.